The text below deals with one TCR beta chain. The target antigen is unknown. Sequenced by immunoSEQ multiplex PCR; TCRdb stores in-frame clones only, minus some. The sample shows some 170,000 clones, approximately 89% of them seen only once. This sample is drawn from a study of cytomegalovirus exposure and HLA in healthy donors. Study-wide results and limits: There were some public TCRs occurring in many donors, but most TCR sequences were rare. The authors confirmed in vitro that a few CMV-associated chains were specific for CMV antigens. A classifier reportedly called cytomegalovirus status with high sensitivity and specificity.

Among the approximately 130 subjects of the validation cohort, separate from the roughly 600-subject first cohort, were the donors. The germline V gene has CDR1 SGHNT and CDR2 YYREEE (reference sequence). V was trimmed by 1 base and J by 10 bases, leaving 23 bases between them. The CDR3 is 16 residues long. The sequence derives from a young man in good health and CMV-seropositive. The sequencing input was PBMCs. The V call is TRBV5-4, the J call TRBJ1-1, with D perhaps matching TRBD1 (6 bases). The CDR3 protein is CASSLSQGWAGARAFF. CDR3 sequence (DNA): TGTGCCAGCAGCTTGTCGCAGGGTTGGGCGGGGGCAAGAGCTTTCTTT.